The 26 T cell receptor beta chains presented below share a single source sample, sequenced in a study of shared clonotypes between healthy human individuals. Only in-frame clones appear in the TCRdb table, and some are missing; sequencing was by immunoSEQ multiplex PCR. Here the sample spans more than 2 million clones, around 93% being singletons. Positive CCR7 selection of CD45RO-negative cells yielded the naive CD8 cells, and terminally differentiated effector memory CD45RA+ cells were excluded. Sequenced input: naive CD8+ T cells from PBMCs. These receptors all come from a young man in good health. Some clones in this sample may be carry-over from other donors' samples.

CDR3 amino acids: CASSYSPVGREPPYF. In DNA form, the CDR3 reads TGTGCCAGCAGTTACTCCCCGGTAGGTCGGGAGCCCCCATACTTC. J is TRBJ2-7 and V is TRBV6-5; D may be TRBD2 (6 bases). This CDR3 comprises 15 residues. V lost 0 bases, J lost 13 bases, and 22 bases lay in between. Germline V gene data show CDR1 as MNHEY and CDR2 as SVGAGI.

This rearrangement joins TRBV28 to TRBJ2-5; possibly TRBD1 for D (7 bases). This CDR3 region has 18 residues. The germline V and J ends were trimmed by 3 bases and 0 bases, with 20 bases remaining between them. The V gene's germline CDR1 is MDHEN and CDR2 SYDVKM. The CDR3 DNA is TGTGCCAGCAGTTTCCCACCTGATGACAGGGACTACCAAGAGACCCAGTACTTC. Translating gives CASSFPPDDRDYQETQYF.

The chain recombines TRBV5-1 with TRBJ2-2, with TRBD2 matching 14 bases. The CDR3 extends over 17 amino acids. The V gene end was trimmed by 4 bases and the J gene end by 6 bases; junction bases not matched to a gene: 8. Germline CDR1 is SGHRS and CDR2 is YFSETQ. In DNA form, the CDR3 reads TGCGCCAGCAGCCTCCCCGGACTAGCGGGAGGACCCGGGGAGCTGTTTTTT. Translation gives CASSLPGLAGGPGELFF.

This chain connects TRBV6-4 to TRBJ2-1, with no clear D. This CDR3 has 14 residues. Germline CDR1 and CDR2: MRHNA and SNTAGT. V was cut by 4 bases and J by 4 bases, with 11 bases left in between. CDR3 DNA sequence: TGTGCCAGCAGTGGGGGTCTCGGATACAATGAGCAGTTCTTC. The encoded protein is CASSGGLGYNEQFF.

This rearrangement joins TRBV2 to TRBJ1-2, with 8 bases lining up with TRBD1. Trimming cost V 9 bases and J 4 bases; bases outside gene matches: 7. The CDR3 totals 13 residues. Germline V lookup: CDR1 SNHLY, CDR2 FYNNEI. In DNA form, the CDR3 reads TGTGCCAGGGACAGGGAAAAGAGCTATGGCTACACCTTC. Translation gives CARDREKSYGYTF.

This sequence joins TRBV19 and TRBJ2-2; D call uncertain. The CDR3 covers 12 residues. Trimming removed 7 bases from V and 7 bases from J, with 10 bases in between. Germline assignment: CDR1 LNHDA and CDR2 SQIVND (reference sequence). This CDR3 is CASTPSGGELFF. In DNA, the CDR3 is TGTGCCAGTACCCCTAGTGGCGGGGAGCTGTTTTTT.

The chain combines TRBV5-6 with TRBJ1-1, with a weak D call TRBD1 (5 bases). This CDR3 has 13 amino acids. Germline CDR1 and CDR2: SGHDT and YYEEEE. V was pared by 3 bases and J by 6 bases, with 12 bases between. CDR3 in amino acids: CASSSTGDAEAFF. In DNA form, the CDR3 reads TGTGCCAGCAGCTCCACAGGAGACGCTGAAGCTTTCTTT.

The chain is built from TRBV11-1 and TRBJ2-2; TRBD1 matches 10 bases. The CDR3 covers 15 residues. J gave up 4 bases and V 5 bases, and 4 bases lay outside the gene matches. Germline loops: CDR1 SGHAT, CDR2 FQDESV (reference sequence). The chain's CDR3 is CASSARQGATGELFF. The CDR3 DNA reads TGTGCCAGCAGCGCCCGACAGGGGGCCACCGGGGAGCTGTTTTTT. Full variable domain (remainder filled in from reference TRBV11-1 and TRBJ2-2): EAEVAQSPRYKITEKSQAVAFWCDPISGHATLYWYRQILGQGPELLVQFQDESVVDDSQLPKDRFSAERLKGVDSTLKIQPAELGDSAMYLCASSARQGATGELFFGEGSRLTVL.

The chain links TRBV5-1 to TRBJ2-1, with 8 nucleotides matching TRBD2. The CDR3 has 13 amino acids. Germline V CDR1 and CDR2: SGHRS, YFSETQ. V shed 1 base, J shed 9 bases, and the junction held 3 bases outside the gene matches. CDR3 sequence reads: CASSLNRGGEQFF. CDR3 coding DNA: TGCGCCAGCAGCTTGAATCGGGGGGGTGAGCAGTTCTTC.

The V and J genes are TRBV27 and TRBJ2-1; 7 bases align to TRBD1. Germline lookup yields CDR1 MNHEY and CDR2 SMNVEV (reference sequence). CDR3 length: 15 amino acids. The trim removed 5 bases at V and 0 bases at J, leaving 4 bases unmatched. The CDR3 DNA sequence: TGTGCCAGCAGTAAGGGGGCGAGCTCCTACAATGAGCAGTTCTTC. Protein: CASSKGASSYNEQFF.

This rearrangement joins TRBV5-1 to TRBJ2-1, with 9 bases matching TRBD2. The V and J ends lost 4 bases and 7 bases, in that order; junction bases with no gene match: 6. Germline loops: CDR1 SGHRS, CDR2 YFSETQ. The CDR3 consists of 14 residues. In DNA form, the CDR3 reads TGCGCCAGCAGCACCAGCGGGAGGAGTAATGAGCAGTTCTTC. Protein: CASSTSGRSNEQFF.

V usage is TRBV27 and J usage is TRBJ2-3; TRBD2 aligns across 8 bases. The CDR3 covers 18 residues. Germline values: CDR1 MNHEY, CDR2 SMNVEV (reference sequence). The V gene end was trimmed by 4 bases and the J gene end by 4 bases; junction bases not matched to a gene: 16. CDR3 loop: CASSSYPTSALSADTQYF. The DNA for the CDR3 is TGTGCCAGCAGTTCGTACCCGACTAGCGCTTTAAGCGCAGATACGCAGTATTTT.

The rearrangement joins TRBV19 to TRBJ1-4; no definite D call. This CDR3 contains 16 residues. Germline V gives CDR1 LNHDA, CDR2 SQIVND (reference sequence). Trimming shortened V by 3 bases and J by 1 base, and 12 bases separated the two germline ends. CDR3 sequence: CASSMVEIVTNEKLFF. The CDR3 nucleotides are TGTGCCAGTAGTATGGTGGAAATCGTAACTAATGAAAAACTGTTTTTT.

Worth noting for this clone: Other DNA sequences in this sample translate to the same CDR3. V is TRBV18 and J is TRBJ2-7; D may be TRBD1 (6 bases). The CDR3 consists of 15 residues. With 2 bases removed from V and 0 bases from J, the gap between germline ends came to 11 bases. Germline V gives CDR1 KGHSH, CDR2 LQKENI. CDR3 sequence reads: CASSPNRASSYEQYF. The CDR3 region has the DNA TGTGCCAGCTCACCAAACAGGGCAAGCTCCTACGAGCAGTACTTC. The full variable domain, its missing parts supplied by reference TRBV18 and TRBJ2-7, is NAGVMQNPRHLVRRRGQEARLRCSPMKGHSHVYWYRQLPEEGLKFMVYLQKENIIDESGMPKERFSAEFPKEGPSILRIQQVVRGDSAAYFCASSPNRASSYEQYFGPGTRLTVT.

This clone occurred once. The chain uses TRBV7-9 and TRBJ2-1; 8 bases align to TRBD2. From germline, CDR1 is SEHNR and CDR2 FQNEAQ (reference sequence). This CDR3 has 15 residues. After removal of 5 bases from V and 7 bases from J, the junction contained 10 bases not matched to a gene. CDR3 amino acids: CASSPGGDFQNEQFF. DNA of the CDR3: TGTGCCAGCAGCCCGGGGGGGGACTTCCAAAATGAGCAGTTCTTC.

The rearrangement links TRBV7-9 to TRBJ1-2; the D is unclear. V was shortened by 5 bases and J by 2 bases, with 15 bases between the two germline ends. The CDR3 spans 15 residues. CDR1 and CDR2 (germline): SEHNR, FQNEAQ (reference sequence). DNA of the CDR3: TGTGCCAGCAGCCAAACACGGGTGGGAAACTATGGCTACACCTTC. Its protein product is CASSQTRVGNYGYTF.

V usage is TRBV28 and J usage is TRBJ1-5; D uncertain. The V end was cut by 3 bases, the J end by 3 bases, with 9 bases between. The CDR3 loop spans 14 amino acids. The germline gives CDR1 MDHEN, CDR2 SYDVKM. The CDR3 loop reads CASSFSSNNQPQHF. CDR3 bases: TGTGCCAGCAGTTTCTCATCCAACAATCAGCCCCAGCATTTT.

The gene calls are TRBV25-1 and TRBJ2-1; 7 bases match TRBD2. The V gene end was trimmed by 3 bases and the J gene end by 0 bases; junction bases not matched to a gene: 2. The CDR3 contains 15 residues. CDR1 and CDR2 (germline): MGHDK, SYGVNS. As DNA, the CDR3 is TGTGCCAGCAGTGAGCGGGAGAGCTCCTACAATGAGCAGTTCTTC. Translating gives CASSERESSYNEQFF.

J is TRBJ2-7 and V is TRBV27; 16 bases agree with TRBD2. The V segment lost 1 base and the J segment 4 bases; nucleotides outside the gene matches: 7. The germline CDR1 and CDR2 sequences are MNHEY and SMNVEV (reference sequence). This CDR3 is 18 amino acids long. CDR3 protein: CASSLLGTSGRAGYEQYF. The CDR3 DNA reads TGTGCCAGCAGTTTATTAGGGACTAGCGGGAGGGCCGGGTACGAGCAGTACTTC.

The V call is TRBV4-1, the J call TRBJ1-2, with 10 bases that match TRBD1. Germline V CDR1 and CDR2: MGHRA, YSYEKL. Trimming at V came to 1 base and at J to 3 bases, leaving 8 bases not matched to a gene. The CDR3 totals 17 residues. Written as DNA, the CDR3 is TGCGCCAGCAGCCAAGTGTTTTGGGACAGGGGATACTATGGCTACACCTTC. Its protein is CASSQVFWDRGYYGYTF.

J is TRBJ2-1 and V is TRBV7-9; unclear D gene. V lost 5 bases to trimming and J lost 0 bases, with 14 bases between them. The CDR3 is 16 amino acids. Germline V CDR1 and CDR2: SEHNR, FQNEAQ (reference sequence). CDR3 amino acids: CASSPRPAVSYNEQFF. CDR3 DNA: TGTGCCAGCAGCCCCCGCCCGGCGGTCTCCTACAATGAGCAGTTCTTC.

On this clone: The same CDR3 also results from other DNA sequences found in this sample. The genes are TRBV9 and TRBJ2-3, with TRBD2 matching 7 bases. The length of the CDR3 is 16 residues. With V trimmed by 0 bases and J by 2 bases, 6 bases remained unmatched. Per germline, CDR1 SGDLS and CDR2 YYNGEE. CDR3 amino acids: CASSVVPAGTTDTQYF. CDR3 sequence (DNA): TGTGCCAGCAGCGTAGTTCCAGCGGGAACCACAGATACGCAGTATTTT. The whole variable domain, filled in from reference TRBV9 and TRBJ2-3, reads DSGVTQTPKHLITATGQRVTLRCSPRSGDLSVYWYQQSLDQGLQFLIQYYNGEERAKGNILERFSAQQFPDLHSELNLSSLELGDSALYFCASSVVPAGTTDTQYFGPGTRLTVL.

J is TRBJ1-5 and V is TRBV7-9; D possibly corresponds to TRBD1 (5 bases). The germline V gene encodes CDR1 SEHNR and CDR2 FQNEAQ (reference sequence). Trimming took 4 bases from V and 4 from J, leaving 26 bases between them. CDR3 length: 19 amino acids. The DNA for the CDR3 is TGTGCCAGCAGCTCCCCCTACGGAGAGGAGACAGCGGGAAATCAGCCCCAGCATTTT. As protein: CASSSPYGEETAGNQPQHF.

The gene calls are TRBV2 and TRBJ2-1; D uncertain. The CDR3 length is 13 residues. Looked up from germline, CDR1 is SNHLY and CDR2 is FYNNEI. V dropped 8 bases and J dropped 1 base, with 9 bases sitting between them. This CDR3 is CASGSDSYNEQFF. CDR3 bases: TGTGCCAGCGGGTCGGATTCCTACAATGAGCAGTTCTTC.

The chain employs TRBV11-2 and TRBJ1-1, with 7 bases that match TRBD1. The CDR3 totals 15 residues. The V and J ends lost 3 bases and 0 bases, in that order; junction bases with no gene match: 4. Germline CDR1 reads SGHAT; CDR2 reads FQNNGV. The CDR3 reads CASSFVDRLNTEAFF. CDR3 nucleotide sequence: TGTGCCAGCAGCTTCGTGGACAGGTTGAACACTGAAGCTTTCTTT.

This chain connects TRBV28 to TRBJ1-5; D unresolved. This CDR3 spans 15 amino acids. Per germline, CDR1 MDHEN and CDR2 SYDVKM. V lost 2 bases to trimming and J lost 4 bases, with 12 bases between them. The DNA of the CDR3 is TGTGCCAGCAGTTTACAAAGACTGTTAAATCAGCCCCAGCATTTT. It encodes CASSLQRLLNQPQHF.